This T cell receptor beta chain came from a study of blood T cell repertoires in COVID-19 (TCRdb year 2020). At the level of the whole study: The collaborator samples originated in the United States, Italy and Spain and spanned the acute and convalescent phases of COVID-19. The material from the prospective study consisted of cDNA or gDNA derived from T cells, B-cell-depleted T cells, or PBMCs. The dataset comprised deeply sampled blood TCRbeta repertoires from subjects exposed to, actively infected with, or recovered from COVID-19. The repertoires were released in a freely available public database meant as a resource for research on the immune response to SARS-CoV-2. The samples were drawn from the first 160 participants of the ongoing ImmuneRACE study and from about 1,200 subjects provided by 6 global collaborators. A de-identified subject ID, COVID-19 status, age in years and sex were almost always included in the sample metadata. Where available, HLA class I and class II types were taken from metadata supplied by the sample provider and were not determined by assay-based typing. Broad study findings and their caveats: The amount of clinical and demographic metadata varied by source and participant and was provided uncurated.

TCRbeta CDR3 regions were amplified from genomic DNA using the immunoSEQ Assay, a bias-controlled multiplex PCR. In the source study's methods: Nucleated cell counts per sample were estimated from amplification of reference gene primers within the assay. To quantify the absolute abundance of each unique TCRbeta CDR3 rearrangement, sequence reads were collapsed and filtered. For each sample, productive Simpson clonality was calculated as the square root of Simpson's diversity index over productive rearrangements. The table was pulled from immuneACCESS by TCRdb, which kept in-frame rearrangements only. Such tables lose some clones; where checked, under half of the loss comes from unresolved V genes, and the rest has no known cause. That table is the source of V, J and clone size, and D and trimming were worked out from the DNA. The sample table shows a few hundred thousand clones, and 70% to 90% are seen once. The ten largest clones add up to under 2.5% of the sample.

In the prospective study, participants were about 18 to 95 years old, resided in 20 to 30 geographic areas of the United States, and were enrolled through a virtual design. To assign participants to cohorts, the prospective study relied on clinical history that participants themselves reported in a screening survey and a study questionnaire. Recovered participants in ImmuneRACE Cohort 3 were defined by two consecutive negative NP/OP PCR tests, clearance by a healthcare professional, or resolution of symptoms. Each participant in the prospective study had whole blood, serum and a nasopharyngeal or oropharyngeal swab collected by mobile phlebotomists. Over an approximately 2-month period, participants in the prospective study had the option of providing additional blood draws and questionnaires. Blood samples from the prospective study were shipped frozen or at room temperature prior to DNA extraction.

Trimming leaves V shorter by 4 bases and J shorter by 3 bases, with the junction holding 12 bases beyond the gene matches. Measured from the cysteine to the phenylalanine, the CDR3 is 17 residues long. Kept here is only the CDR3 DNA, which spans 51 bases and is read in frame from base 1. CDR1 and CDR2 were assigned from the germline V gene as SGHDT and YYEEEE. A remark on this clone: Its antigen is not yet known. No base qualities exist here, and no much larger clone lies one base off it.

Recombination connected TRBV5-6 to TRBJ2-1; 8 nucleotides in the junction match TRBD1. This TCR came from a woman in her fifties or sixties who had recovered from COVID-19. Sample: PBMCs or T cells enriched from blood (not recorded which). The CDR3 here reads CASSEGGQGGVYNEQFF. The nucleotide sequence reads as follows: TGTGCCAGCAGCGAAGGAGGACAGGGCGGGGTCTACAATGAGCAGTTCTTC.